Reported below is one T cell receptor beta chain. Antigen unknown. This specimen comes from a study of T cell responses to AZD1222 COVID-19 vaccine. Overall study findings and caveats: Baseline seropositives among AZD1222 recipients totaled only five or six. Among the donors, most were white British and more were female, and clonal diversity was possibly underestimated.

The data were produced by immunoSEQ multiplex PCR, yet TCRdb's version contains in-frame clones alone and is incomplete. Counted here are over 80,000 clones, roughly nine tenths occurring once; the ten biggest clones make up around 8.6%. Doses given second, at about 4 or about 12 weeks, were pooled. Germline V gene lookup returns CDR1 SQVTM and CDR2 ANQGSEA. Germline trimming cut 0 bases from V and 9 bases from J; bases unmatched to any gene: 8. This CDR3 region has 17 residues. The rearrangement links TRBV29-1 to TRBJ2-1, with 16 bases lining up with TRBD2. This receptor was obtained from an adult who received the AZD1222 COVID-19 vaccine. Sequencing was performed on peripheral blood, taken 28 days after the second AZD1222 dose. The CDR3 sequence: CSVEDSGTSGRATEQFF. The CDR3 DNA reads as TGCAGCGTTGAAGATTCCGGGACTAGCGGGAGGGCTACTGAGCAGTTCTTC.